The TCR beta chain described here comes from a study of cytomegalovirus exposure and HLA in healthy donors (dated by TCRdb to the late 2010s). For the wider study: In an earlier analysis of under 750 of the donors, about 260 Gb of sequence data and about 110 million unique TCR beta sequences from about 179 million T cells were reported. The T cell repertoires of 700 or so subjects were profiled by immunosequencing and related to cytomegalovirus serostatus. An earlier analysis of several hundred of the donors used high-throughput TCR beta sequencing to judge whether each TCR beta V gene segment behaved as functional or pseudogenic. Because of strong linkage in the cohort, five DR-DQ haplotypes were treated as single units for association and clustering. The number of donors typed differed by locus, with roughly 629-640 for A, B, C, DRB1 and DQB1, roughly 520 for DQA1, 600 to 610 for DPA1, and 400 to 490 for DPB1. The study was designed to test whether signatures of past pathogen exposure could be identified by cataloging public T cell receptors. Donor age, sex, ethnicity and CMV serostatus were collected together with the repertoire data. All discovery cohort repertoires had been generated on a single sequencing platform. High-throughput TCR immunosequencing, statistical association of individual TCRs with disease status, and machine learning were combined to predict cytomegalovirus infection status. Class I and class II HLA loci were covered by the typing at four-digit resolution. A later genetic analysis used genome-wide SNP genotypes for about 65% of the roughly 700 donors, treating that subset as a discovery cohort. In the later analysis, no new phenotypic data were used to find candidate immune exposures; instead, reliance was placed on TCR beta sequences and their occurrence across donors. A later analysis re-analyzed previously published TCR beta repertoires from approximately 670 donors and added high-resolution HLA genotyping to study TCR occurrence patterns. The genetic ancestry cluster associated with self-reported Caucasian donors included about four fifths of the approximately 430 genotyped donors. An early release covering around 630 HLA-typed donors comprised 250 to 350 gigabases of sequencing data and around 86 million unique TCR sequences. Along with the roughly 670-subject first cohort, a separate validation cohort of about 110 different subjects was used. On average, 235,054 unique TCR beta nucleotide sequences were sequenced per donor among more than 350 genotyped donors of the cohort, with about 19% of those sequences being non-productive. What the authors observed across the whole study: Because some donors lacked HLA typing at each locus, the association tests relied only on the typed subset. In a later analysis, most CMV-associated TCR beta chains were found to appear HLA-restricted, with HLA associations seemingly driven largely by CMV exposure. A group of highly shared sequence variants was considered likely to be a technical artifact of the sequencing pipeline. A later analysis reported that several top co-occurrence clusters appeared linked to parvovirus B19, influenza, CMV and Epstein-Barr virus. Sequencing depth was assumed to be roughly uniform across donors in the presence/absence analyses, though that assumption may not hold. A further reported finding was that TCR beta sequences accurately predicted the HLA-A and HLA-B alleles for most subjects in the first cohort. According to a later analysis, TCR association rates differed among HLA loci, with DRB1 alleles showing the most associated TCRs and HLA-C alleles showing the fewest. In an earlier analysis of about 600 of the donors, most TCR beta V segments appeared in productive rearrangements about 87% or about 30% of the time, broadly matching IMGT annotations. In this cohort, only TCR beta chains were sequenced, and detectable features were limited by the absence of alpha or paired-chain data. Because the 87-base-pair reads could not distinguish some IMGT-functional V segments, including TRBV6-2 and TRBV6-3, those segments were excluded. Three of the identified cytomegalovirus-associated TCR beta chains were confirmed in vitro to be specific for cytomegalovirus antigens. A later analysis associated about 17,000 TCR beta sequences with specific HLA alleles at a false discovery rate of 0.05. A later genetic analysis associated a missense DCLRE1C variant with V-gene and J-gene trimming of TCR beta chains, and an independent cohort replicated the association. The authors suggested that the approach could potentially be generalized to other disease states and immunological phenotypes. Immune exposure information for the cohort was limited to CMV serostatus. Strong co-occurrence of HLA alleles, especially DR and DQ, made assigning TCR associations to individual alleles difficult. Linkage disequilibrium might explain the correlated functional status among segregating V segments, but an unknown experimental factor could not be ruled out. Because counts were too low, some 17 rarely observed V segments, including chromosome 9 orphons, were excluded from the earlier analysis of 587 of the donors. Compared with the 666-donor mean, donors in an Asian-associated ancestry cluster had fewer N-insertions in productive TCRs, according to a later genetic analysis. Cytomegalovirus status was reported to be diagnosed by the classifier with high specificity and sensitivity in both the original and validation cohorts. While some public TCRs were present in many individuals, most TCR sequences turned up only very rarely across donors. A total of fewer than 200 TCR beta chains were listed by the study as associated with cytomegalovirus. Compared with equally common non-associated chains, HLA-associated TCR beta chains in a later analysis were more clonally expanded and had lower generation probabilities.

The cohort consisted of hundreds of healthy bone marrow donors. At the time of sampling, all cohort members were nominally healthy, though unrecorded immune exposures were likely present. The donor tested CMV seronegative and was one of the 352 seronegative cohort members. A peripheral blood sample was provided by each donor, and peripheral blood mononuclear cells were used for TCR beta sequencing. The Qiagen DNeasy Blood Extraction Kit was used to extract genomic DNA from the blood cell samples. Details on this clone: The antigen this receptor binds is unknown. No much larger clone is present one base from it, and per-base qualities are unavailable.

Based on the germline V gene (reference sequence), the CDR1 and CDR2 sequences are SGHNT and YYREEE. V and J are trimmed by 4 bases and 5 bases, and the gene matches miss 8 bases of the junction. Measured from the cysteine to the phenylalanine, the CDR3 is 15 residues long. Only the CDR3 part of the read is kept: 45 bases, read in frame from the first base. The library was produced with the immunoSEQ multiplex PCR assay. For the multiplex PCR, a mixture combining 60 forward primers for TCR Vbeta segments and 13 reverse primers for TCR Jbeta segments was used. A multiplex PCR assay on genomic DNA amplified the CDR3 region of rearranged TCR beta genes. On the Illumina HiSeq System, the amplified TCR beta libraries were sequenced as 87-base-pair reads. The authors' pipeline ran thus. In a later analysis, tens of millions of unique TCR beta chains were counted across the roughly 700 repertoires, and roughly 11 million of these chains were shared by at least two donors. A nearest-neighbor algorithm error-corrected the raw reads and collapsed the reads into unique sequences, merging closely related sequences to remove PCR and sequencing errors. CDR3 sequences were aligned to IMGT reference sequences to assign V, D and J gene segments. For a sequence to be retained, a match of at least six nucleotides to both a V gene segment and a J gene segment was required. A rearrangement was called productive if the CDR3 had no stop codons and remained in frame with V and J, and every other rearrangement was called non-productive. Following IMGT convention, CDR3 was defined as the stretch from the second conserved V-encoded cysteine to the conserved J-encoded phenylalanine. The earlier analysis of 587 of the donors excluded sequences that lacked an unambiguous match to a single V gene segment. In an earlier analysis of about 590 of the donors, a V segment was called functional when productive rearrangements were above 56.7%, and segregating when the standard deviation between donors exceeded 5%. A statistical classification framework was built for diagnosing cytomegalovirus status from the catalog of TCR beta chain sequences. A later analysis assigned V and J genes by comparing TCR nucleotide sequences with IMGT/GENE-DB human TR gene sequences. The TCRdist pipeline was used in a later analysis to assign CDR3 sequences and most-parsimonious VDJ recombination scenarios. In a later analysis, each TCR beta chain was defined by its CDR3 amino acid sequence together with its V-gene family, and reads lacking a unique V-gene family were excluded. To address suspected cross-contamination and a sequencing artifact, a later analysis removed a few hundred highly shared, low-generation-probability nucleotide sequences. For each public chain, a later analysis derived a clonal expansion index from normalized ranks of inferred template counts within each repertoire. In a later analysis, generation probabilities were computed with a VDJ recombination model fitted to out-of-frame rearrangements, and the resulting probabilities were checked against IGoR. A later analysis scored TCR-TCR, TCR-HLA and TCR-CMV co-occurrence with hypergeometric tests, applying a repertoire-size bias correction to TCR pairs. False discovery rates were estimated in a later analysis by permuting HLA or CMV assignments 20 times. In a later analysis, co-occurring TCRs were grouped using DBSCAN, with TCRdist sequence similarity added in when clustering inside HLA-allele-positive subsets. For co-occurrence clustering, repertoires with fewer than 30,000 or more than 120,000 public chains were excluded, along with five repertoires with anomalous nucleotide sharing. Imported from immuneACCESS, the table was reduced by TCRdb to in-frame sequences with V and J called. These copies leave out some clones; in studies compared against another copy, an unresolved V gene accounts for under half, and the cause of the remainder is not known. That table is the source of V, J and clone size, and D and trimming were worked out from the DNA. The sample has approximately 170,000 clones on record, about three quarters of them singletons. 3.1% of the sample is in the top ten clones.

The rearrangement joined TRBV5-4 to TRBJ2-5; 10 middle bases align to TRBD1. This TCR came from a female donor in good health and CMV-seronegative. The sequenced sample consisted of PBMCs. CDR3 loop: CASSRDRGRVETQYF. Read as DNA, the sequence is TGTGCCAGCAGCCGGGACAGGGGCAGGGTGGAGACCCAGTACTTC. The CDR3 plus the reference TRBV5-4 and TRBJ2-5 genes for the other parts give the full variable domain: ETGVTQSPTHLIKTRGQQVTLRCSSQSGHNTVSWYQQALGQGPQFIFQYYREEENGRGNFPPRFSGLQFPNYSSELNVNALELDDSALYLCASSRDRGRVETQYFGPGTRLLVL.